Sequencing of this T cell receptor beta chain was carried out in a study of neurological immune-mediated disorders. Study observations and caveats: When grouped phylogenetically, the repertoires of 18 of the 34 multiple sclerosis patients fell together in one related-CDR3 cluster, which is a possible signature. The multiple sclerosis repertoire cluster was not associated with any clinical or MRI feature.

In this sample, this clonotype turned up many times. What it recognizes is unknown. The authors made cDNA by 5'RACE with 10-nucleotide random UMIs. TCRdb ran MiXCR on the 5' RACE reads and lists one entry per CDR3 protein. Found here are 85,000 to 100,000 distinct CDR3 sequences, 3% to 4% of them singletons; the top ten hold around 5.5%. The receptor's source is a young woman with multiple sclerosis. The sequenced sample consisted of PBMCs.

Here the CDR3 reads CASSTGTSGGEPYEQYF. The CDR3 coding sequence is TGTGCCAGCAGCACCGGGACTAGCGGGGGGGAACCCTACGAGCAGTACTTC. This chain connects TRBV7-9 to TRBJ2-7, with 16 bases that match TRBD2. CDR1 and CDR2 from the germline V gene are SEHNR and FQNEAQ (reference sequence). CDR3 length: 17 residues. V gave up 5 bases and J gave up 2 bases; unmatched junction bases: 6.